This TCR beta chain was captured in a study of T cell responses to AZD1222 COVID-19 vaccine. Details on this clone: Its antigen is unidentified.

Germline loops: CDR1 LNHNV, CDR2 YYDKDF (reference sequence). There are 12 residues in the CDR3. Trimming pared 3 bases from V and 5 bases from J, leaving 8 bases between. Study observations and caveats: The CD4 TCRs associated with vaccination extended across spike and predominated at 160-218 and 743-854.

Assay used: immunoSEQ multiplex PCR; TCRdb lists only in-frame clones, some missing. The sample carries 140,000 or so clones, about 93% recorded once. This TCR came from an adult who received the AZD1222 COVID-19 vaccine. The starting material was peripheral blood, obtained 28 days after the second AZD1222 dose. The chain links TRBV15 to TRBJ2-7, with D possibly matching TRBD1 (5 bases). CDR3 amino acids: CATSSDRDEQYF. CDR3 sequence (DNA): TGTGCCACCAGCAGTGACAGAGACGAGCAGTACTTC. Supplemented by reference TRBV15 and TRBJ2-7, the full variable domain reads DAMVIQNPRYQVTQFGKPVTLSCSQTLNHNVMYWYQQKSSQAPKLLFHYYDKDFNNEADTPDNFQSRRPNTSFCFLDIRSPGLGDTAMYLCATSSDRDEQYFGPGTRLTVT.